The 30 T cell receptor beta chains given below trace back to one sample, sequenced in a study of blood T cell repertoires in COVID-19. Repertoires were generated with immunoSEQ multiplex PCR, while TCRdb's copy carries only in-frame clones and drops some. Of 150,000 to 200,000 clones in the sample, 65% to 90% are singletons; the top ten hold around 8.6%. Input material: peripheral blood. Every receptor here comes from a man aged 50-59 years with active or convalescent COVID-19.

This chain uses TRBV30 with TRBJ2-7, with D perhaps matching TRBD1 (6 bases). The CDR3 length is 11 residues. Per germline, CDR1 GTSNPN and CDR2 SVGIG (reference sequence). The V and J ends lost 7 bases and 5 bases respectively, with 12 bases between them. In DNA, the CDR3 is TGTGCCTACCACAGGGCCCACGAGCAGTACTTC. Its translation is CAYHRAHEQYF.

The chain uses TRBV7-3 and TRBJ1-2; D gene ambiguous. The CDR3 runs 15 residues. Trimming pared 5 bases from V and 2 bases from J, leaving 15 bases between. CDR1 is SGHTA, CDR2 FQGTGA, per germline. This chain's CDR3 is CASSPGKGKNYGYTF. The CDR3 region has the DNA TGTGCCAGCAGCCCCGGGAAGGGAAAAAACTATGGCTACACCTTC.

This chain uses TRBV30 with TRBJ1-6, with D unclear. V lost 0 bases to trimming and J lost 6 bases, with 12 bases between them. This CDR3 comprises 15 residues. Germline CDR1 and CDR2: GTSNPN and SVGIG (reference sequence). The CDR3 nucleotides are TGTGCCTGGAGTGTACGGAGCTGGTCTAATTCACCCCTCCACTTT. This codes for CAWSVRSWSNSPLHF.

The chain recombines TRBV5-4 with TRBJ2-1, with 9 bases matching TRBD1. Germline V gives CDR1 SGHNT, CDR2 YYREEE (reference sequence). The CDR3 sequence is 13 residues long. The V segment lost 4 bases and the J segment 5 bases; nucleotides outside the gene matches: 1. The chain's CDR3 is CASSRDRDNEQFF. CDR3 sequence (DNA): TGTGCCAGCAGCAGGGACAGGGACAATGAGCAGTTCTTC. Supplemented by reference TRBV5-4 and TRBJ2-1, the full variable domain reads ETGVTQSPTHLIKTRGQQVTLRCSSQSGHNTVSWYQQALGQGPQFIFQYYREEENGRGNFPPRFSGLQFPNYSSELNVNALELDDSALYLCASSRDRDNEQFFGPGTRLTVL.

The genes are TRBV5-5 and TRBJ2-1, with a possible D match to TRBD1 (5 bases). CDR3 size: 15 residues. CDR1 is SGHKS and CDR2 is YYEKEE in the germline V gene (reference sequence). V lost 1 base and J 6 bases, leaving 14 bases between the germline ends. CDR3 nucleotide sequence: TGTGCCAGCAGCTTGCGGGCAGGGTTTGGCAATGAGCAGTTCTTC. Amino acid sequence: CASSLRAGFGNEQFF.

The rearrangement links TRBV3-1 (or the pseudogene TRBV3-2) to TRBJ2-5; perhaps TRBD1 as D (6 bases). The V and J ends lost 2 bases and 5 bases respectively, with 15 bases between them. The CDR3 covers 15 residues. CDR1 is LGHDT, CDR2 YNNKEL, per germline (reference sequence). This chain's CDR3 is CASSQQVGAWETQYF. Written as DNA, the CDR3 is TGTGCCAGCAGCCAACAGGTGGGGGCCTGGGAGACCCAGTACTTC.

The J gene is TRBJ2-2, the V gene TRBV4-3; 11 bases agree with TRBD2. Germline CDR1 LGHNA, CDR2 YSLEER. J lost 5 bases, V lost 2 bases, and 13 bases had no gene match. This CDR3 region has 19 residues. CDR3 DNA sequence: TGCGCCAGCAGCCAAAACTTCAATAGCGGGGGGGCACGGACCGGGGAGCTGTTTTTT. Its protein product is CASSQNFNSGGARTGELFF.

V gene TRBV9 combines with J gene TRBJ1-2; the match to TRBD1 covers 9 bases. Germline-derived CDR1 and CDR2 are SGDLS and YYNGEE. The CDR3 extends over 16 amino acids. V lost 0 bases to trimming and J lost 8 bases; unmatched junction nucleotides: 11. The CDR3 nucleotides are TGTGCCAGCAGCGTAGGGGGGACAGGGATCGGCTTCGGCTACACCTTC. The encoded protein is CASSVGGTGIGFGYTF.

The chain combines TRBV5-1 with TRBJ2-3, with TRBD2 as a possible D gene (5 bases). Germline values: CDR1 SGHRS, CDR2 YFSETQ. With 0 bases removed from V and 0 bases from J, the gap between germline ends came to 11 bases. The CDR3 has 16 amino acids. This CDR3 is CASSLGGRSSTDTQYF. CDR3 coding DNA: TGCGCCAGCAGCTTGGGAGGGCGCAGTAGCACAGATACGCAGTATTTT.

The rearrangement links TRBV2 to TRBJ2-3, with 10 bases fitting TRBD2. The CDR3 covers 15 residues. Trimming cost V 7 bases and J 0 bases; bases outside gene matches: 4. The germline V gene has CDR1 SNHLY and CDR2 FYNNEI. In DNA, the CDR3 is TGTGCCAGCATTCTAGCGGGGGCTAGCACAGATACGCAGTATTTT. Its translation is CASILAGASTDTQYF. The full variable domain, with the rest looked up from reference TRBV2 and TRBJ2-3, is EPEVTQTPSHQVTQMGQEVILRCVPISNHLYFYWYRQILGQKVEFLVSFYNNEISEKSEIFDDQFSVERPDGSNFTLKIRSTKLEDSAMYFCASILAGASTDTQYFGPGTRLTVL.

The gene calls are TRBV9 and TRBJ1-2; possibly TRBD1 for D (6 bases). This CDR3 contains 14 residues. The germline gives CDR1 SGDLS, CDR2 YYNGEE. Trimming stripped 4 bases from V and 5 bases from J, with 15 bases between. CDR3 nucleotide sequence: TGTGCCAGCAGCTCAGACCAGGGGTCGTATGGCTACACCTTC. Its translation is CASSSDQGSYGYTF. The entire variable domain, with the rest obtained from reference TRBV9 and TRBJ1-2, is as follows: DSGVTQTPKHLITATGQRVTLRCSPRSGDLSVYWYQQSLDQGLQFLIQYYNGEERAKGNILERFSAQQFPDLHSELNLSSLELGDSALYFCASSSDQGSYGYTFGSGTRLTVV.

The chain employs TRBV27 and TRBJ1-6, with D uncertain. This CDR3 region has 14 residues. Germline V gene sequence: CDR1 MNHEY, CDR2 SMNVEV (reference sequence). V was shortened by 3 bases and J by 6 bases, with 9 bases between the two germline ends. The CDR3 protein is CASSLHEFNSPLHF. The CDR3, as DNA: TGTGCCAGCAGTTTGCACGAGTTTAATTCACCCCTCCACTTT.

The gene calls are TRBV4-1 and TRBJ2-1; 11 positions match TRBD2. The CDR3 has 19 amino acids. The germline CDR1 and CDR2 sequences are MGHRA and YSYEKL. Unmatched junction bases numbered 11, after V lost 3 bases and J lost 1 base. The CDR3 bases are TGCGCCAGCAGCCAGCCCGGGACTAGCGGTGGGGGTTCCTACAATGAGCAGTTCTTC. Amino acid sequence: CASSQPGTSGGGSYNEQFF.

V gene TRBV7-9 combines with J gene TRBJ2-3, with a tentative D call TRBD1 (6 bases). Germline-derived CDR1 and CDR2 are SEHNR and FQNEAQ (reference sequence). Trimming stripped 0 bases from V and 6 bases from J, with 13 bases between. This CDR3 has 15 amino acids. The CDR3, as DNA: TGTGCCAGCAGCTTAGCAGGGGGACGAGGGGATACGCAGTATTTT. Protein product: CASSLAGGRGDTQYF.

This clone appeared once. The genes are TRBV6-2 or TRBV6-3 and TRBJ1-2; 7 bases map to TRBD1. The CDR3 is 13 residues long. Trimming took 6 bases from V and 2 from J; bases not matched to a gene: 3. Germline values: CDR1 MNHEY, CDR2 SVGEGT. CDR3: CASSRDSNYGYTF. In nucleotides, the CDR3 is TGTGCCAGCAGCCGGGACAGCAACTATGGCTACACCTTC.

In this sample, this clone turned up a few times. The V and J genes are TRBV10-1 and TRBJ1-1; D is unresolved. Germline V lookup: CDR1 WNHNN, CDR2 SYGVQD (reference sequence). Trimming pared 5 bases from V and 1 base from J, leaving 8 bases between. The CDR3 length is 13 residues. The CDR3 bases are TGCGCCAGCAGTTTACAGACGAACACTGAAGCTTTCTTT. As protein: CASSLQTNTEAFF.

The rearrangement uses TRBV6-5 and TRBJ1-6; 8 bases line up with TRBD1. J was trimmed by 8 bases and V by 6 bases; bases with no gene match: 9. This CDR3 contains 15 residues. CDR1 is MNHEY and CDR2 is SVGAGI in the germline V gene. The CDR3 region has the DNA TGTGCCAGCAGACGGGGTGCAGGGGGCCATTCACCCCTCCACTTT. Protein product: CASRRGAGGHSPLHF.

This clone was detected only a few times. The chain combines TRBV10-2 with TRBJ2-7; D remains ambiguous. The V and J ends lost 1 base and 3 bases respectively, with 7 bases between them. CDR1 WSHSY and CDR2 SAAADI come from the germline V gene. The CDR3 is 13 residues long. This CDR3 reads CASSEYTSYEQYF. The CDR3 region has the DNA TGCGCCAGCAGTGAGTATACCAGCTACGAGCAGTACTTC.

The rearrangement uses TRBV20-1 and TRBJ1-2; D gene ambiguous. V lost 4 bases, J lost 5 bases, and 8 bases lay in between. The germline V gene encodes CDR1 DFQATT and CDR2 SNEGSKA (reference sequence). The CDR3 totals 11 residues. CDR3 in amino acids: CSAIGVYGYTF. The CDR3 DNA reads TGCAGTGCTATCGGGGTTTATGGCTACACCTTC.

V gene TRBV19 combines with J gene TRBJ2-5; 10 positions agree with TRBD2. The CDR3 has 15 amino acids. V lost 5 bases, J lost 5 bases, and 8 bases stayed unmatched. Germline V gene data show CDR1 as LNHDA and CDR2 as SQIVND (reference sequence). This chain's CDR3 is CASSVIAGGQETQYF. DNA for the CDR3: TGTGCCAGTAGTGTCATAGCGGGAGGTCAGGAGACCCAGTACTTC.

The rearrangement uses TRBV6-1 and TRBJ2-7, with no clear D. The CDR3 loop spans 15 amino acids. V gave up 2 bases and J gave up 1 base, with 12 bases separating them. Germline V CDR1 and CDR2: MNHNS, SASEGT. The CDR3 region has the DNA TGTGCCAGCAGTGAAAGTGGGCTGCTATCCTACGAGCAGTACTTC. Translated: CASSESGLLSYEQYF.

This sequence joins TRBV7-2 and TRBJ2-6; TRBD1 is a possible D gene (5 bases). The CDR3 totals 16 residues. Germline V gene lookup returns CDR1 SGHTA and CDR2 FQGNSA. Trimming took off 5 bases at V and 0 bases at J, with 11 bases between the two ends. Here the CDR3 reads CASSPSTGSGANVLTF. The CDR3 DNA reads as TGTGCCAGCAGCCCCTCCACAGGCTCTGGGGCCAACGTCCTGACTTTC. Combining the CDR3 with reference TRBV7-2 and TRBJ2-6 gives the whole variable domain GAGVSQSPSNKVTEKGKDVELRCDPISGHTALYWYRQSLGQGLEFLIYFQGNSAPDKSGLPSDRFSAERTGGSVSTLTIQRTQQEDSAVYLCASSPSTGSGANVLTFGAGSRLTVL.

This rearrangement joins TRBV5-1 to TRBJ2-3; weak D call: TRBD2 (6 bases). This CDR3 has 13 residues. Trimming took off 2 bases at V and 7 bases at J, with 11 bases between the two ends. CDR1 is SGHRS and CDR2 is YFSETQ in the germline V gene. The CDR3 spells CASSFPGDHTQYF. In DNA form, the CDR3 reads TGCGCCAGCAGCTTTCCGGGAGACCATACGCAGTATTTT. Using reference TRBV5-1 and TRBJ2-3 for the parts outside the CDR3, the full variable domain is KAGVTQTPRYLIKTRGQQVTLSCSPISGHRSVSWYQQTPGQGLQFLFEYFSETQRNKGNFPGRFSGRQFSNSRSEMNVSTLELGDSALYLCASSFPGDHTQYFGPGTRLTVL.

The CDR3 sequence is CSVGPTSGIFTGELFF. CDR3 DNA: TGCAGCGTTGGGCCGACTAGCGGGATATTTACCGGGGAGCTGTTTTTT. The rearrangement uses TRBV29-1 and TRBJ2-2; 11 bases map to TRBD2. The CDR3 totals 16 residues. Germline V gene lookup returns CDR1 SQVTM and CDR2 ANQGSEA. V dropped 4 bases and J dropped 5; count of bases not matched to a gene: 9.

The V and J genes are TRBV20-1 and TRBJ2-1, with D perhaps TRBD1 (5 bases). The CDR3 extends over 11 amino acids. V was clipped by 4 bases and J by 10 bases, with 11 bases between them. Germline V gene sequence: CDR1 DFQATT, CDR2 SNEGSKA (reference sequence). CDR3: CSATSGFEQFF. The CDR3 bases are TGCAGTGCTACCTCAGGGTTCGAGCAGTTCTTC.

The CDR3 DNA reads as TGTGCCAGCAGCTTAGTGTGTTTTGGGACAGGGTTTAGCAATCAGCCCCAGCATTTT. It is translated as CASSLVCFGTGFSNQPQHF. The chain is built from TRBV11-3 and TRBJ1-5; the match to TRBD1 covers 9 bases. Per germline, CDR1 SGHNT and CDR2 YENEEA. Trimming cost V 1 base and J 0 bases; bases outside gene matches: 10. The CDR3 extends over 19 amino acids.

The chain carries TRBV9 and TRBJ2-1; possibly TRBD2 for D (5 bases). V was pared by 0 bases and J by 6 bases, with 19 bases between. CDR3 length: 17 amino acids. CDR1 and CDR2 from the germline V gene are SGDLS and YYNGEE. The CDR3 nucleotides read TGTGCCAGCAGCGTAGAGGGCCCTGGCGGGCGGGCCAATGAGCAGTTCTTC. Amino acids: CASSVEGPGGRANEQFF.

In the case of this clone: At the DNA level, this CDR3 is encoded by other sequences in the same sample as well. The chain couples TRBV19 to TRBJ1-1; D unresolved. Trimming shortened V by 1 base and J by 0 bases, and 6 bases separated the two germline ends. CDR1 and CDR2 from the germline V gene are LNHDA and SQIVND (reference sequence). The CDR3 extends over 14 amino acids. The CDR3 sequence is CASSIGQMNTEAFF. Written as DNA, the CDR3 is TGTGCCAGTAGTATAGGTCAGATGAACACTGAAGCTTTCTTT. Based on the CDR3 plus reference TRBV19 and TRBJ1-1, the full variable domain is DGGITQSPKYLFRKEGQNVTLSCEQNLNHDAMYWYRQDPGQGLRLIYYSQIVNDFQKGDIAEGYSVSREKKESFPLTVTSAQKNPTAFYLCASSIGQMNTEAFFGQGTRLTVV.

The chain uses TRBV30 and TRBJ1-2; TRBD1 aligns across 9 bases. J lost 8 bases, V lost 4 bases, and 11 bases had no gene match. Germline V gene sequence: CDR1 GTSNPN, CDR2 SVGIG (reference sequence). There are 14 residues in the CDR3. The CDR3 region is CAWTPGTGHEGYTF. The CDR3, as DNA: TGTGCCTGGACTCCCGGGACAGGGCATGAGGGCTACACCTTC.

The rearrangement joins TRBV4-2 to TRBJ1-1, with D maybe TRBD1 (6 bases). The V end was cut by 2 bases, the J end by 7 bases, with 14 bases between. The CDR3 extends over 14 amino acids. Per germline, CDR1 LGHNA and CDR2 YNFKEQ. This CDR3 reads CASSQRTEGSEAFF. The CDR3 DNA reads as TGTGCCAGCAGCCAACGGACAGAAGGTAGTGAAGCTTTCTTT.